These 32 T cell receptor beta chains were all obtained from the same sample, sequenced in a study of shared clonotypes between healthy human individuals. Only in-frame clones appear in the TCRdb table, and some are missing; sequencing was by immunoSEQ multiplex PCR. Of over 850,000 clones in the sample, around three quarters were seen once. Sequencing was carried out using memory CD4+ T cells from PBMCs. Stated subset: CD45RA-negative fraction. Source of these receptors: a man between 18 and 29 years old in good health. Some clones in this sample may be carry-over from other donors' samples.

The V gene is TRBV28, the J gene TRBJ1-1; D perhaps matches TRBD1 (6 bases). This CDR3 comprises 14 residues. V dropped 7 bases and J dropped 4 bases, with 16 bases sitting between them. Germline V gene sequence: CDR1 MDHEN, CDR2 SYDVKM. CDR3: CASTGGQGSTEAFF. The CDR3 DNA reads TGTGCCAGCACGGGCGGCCAGGGGAGCACTGAAGCTTTCTTT.

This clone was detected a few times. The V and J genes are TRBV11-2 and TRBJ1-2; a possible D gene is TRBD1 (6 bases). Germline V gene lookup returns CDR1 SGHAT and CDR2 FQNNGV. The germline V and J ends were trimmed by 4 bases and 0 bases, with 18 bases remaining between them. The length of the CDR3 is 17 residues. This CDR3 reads CASSSPRDKVPNYGYTF. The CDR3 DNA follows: TGTGCCAGCAGCTCTCCCCGGGACAAAGTTCCTAACTATGGCTACACCTTC.

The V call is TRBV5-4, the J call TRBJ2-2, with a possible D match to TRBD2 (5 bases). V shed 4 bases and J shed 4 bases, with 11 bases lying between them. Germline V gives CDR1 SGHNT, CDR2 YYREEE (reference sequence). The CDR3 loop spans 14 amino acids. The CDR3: CASSMDLLTGELFF. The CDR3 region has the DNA TGTGCCAGCAGCATGGACTTACTCACCGGGGAGCTGTTTTTT.

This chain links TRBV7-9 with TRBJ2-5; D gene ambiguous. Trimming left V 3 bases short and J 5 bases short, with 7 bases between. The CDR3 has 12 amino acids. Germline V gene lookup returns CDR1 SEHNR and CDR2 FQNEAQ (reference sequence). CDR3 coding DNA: TGTGCCAGCAGCTTCTATAGCGAGACCCAGTACTTC. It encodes CASSFYSETQYF.

CDR3 coding DNA: TGTGCCAGCAGCCCAGGGGAAAAGCAGTACTTC. Encoded protein: CASSPGEKQYF. J is TRBJ2-7 and V is TRBV6-6, with D tentatively TRBD1 (6 bases). Germline V gene lookup returns CDR1 MNHNY and CDR2 SVGAGI (reference sequence). CDR3 length equals 11 residues. Trimming removed 6 bases at V and 8 bases at J, with 11 bases between.

CDR3 loop: CASSLAGIDYEQFF. CDR3 bases: TGCGCCAGCAGCTTGGCCGGAATTGACTATGAGCAGTTCTTC. The gene calls are TRBV5-1 and TRBJ2-1; D is unresolved. Deletions cut 0 bases from V and 8 bases from J, with 12 bases between. This CDR3 spans 14 amino acids. CDR1 SGHRS and CDR2 YFSETQ come from the germline V gene.

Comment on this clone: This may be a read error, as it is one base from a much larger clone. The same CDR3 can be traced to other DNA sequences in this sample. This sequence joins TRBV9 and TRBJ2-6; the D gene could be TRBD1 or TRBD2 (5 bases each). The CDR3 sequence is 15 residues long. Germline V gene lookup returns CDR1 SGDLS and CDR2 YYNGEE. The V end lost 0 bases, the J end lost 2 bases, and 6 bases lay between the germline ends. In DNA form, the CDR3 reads TGTGCCAGCAGCGTAGGAGGGGCTGGGGCCAACGTCCTGACTTTC. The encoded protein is CASSVGGAGANVLTF.

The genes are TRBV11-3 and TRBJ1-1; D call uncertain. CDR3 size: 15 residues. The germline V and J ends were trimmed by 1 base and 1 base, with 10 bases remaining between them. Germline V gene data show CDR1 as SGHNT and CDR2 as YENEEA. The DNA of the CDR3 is TGTGCCAGCAGCTTAGGTCGAGGGCCGAACACTGAAGCTTTCTTT. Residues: CASSLGRGPNTEAFF.

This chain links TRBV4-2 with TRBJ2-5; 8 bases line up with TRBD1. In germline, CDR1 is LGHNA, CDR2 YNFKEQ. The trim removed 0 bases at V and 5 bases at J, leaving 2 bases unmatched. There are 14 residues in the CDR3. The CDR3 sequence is CASSQDYRGETQYF. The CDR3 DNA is TGTGCCAGCAGCCAAGATTACAGGGGGGAGACCCAGTACTTC.

The CDR3 DNA reads TGTGCCTGGGGGACAGGGAAGGTCTCTGAAGCTTTCTTT. Protein sequence: CAWGTGKVSEAFF. V is TRBV30 and J is TRBJ1-1; 9 positions match TRBD1. Unmatched junction bases numbered 7, after V lost 5 bases and J lost 6 bases. The germline CDR1 and CDR2 sequences are GTSNPN and SVGIG (reference sequence). This CDR3 has 13 amino acids.

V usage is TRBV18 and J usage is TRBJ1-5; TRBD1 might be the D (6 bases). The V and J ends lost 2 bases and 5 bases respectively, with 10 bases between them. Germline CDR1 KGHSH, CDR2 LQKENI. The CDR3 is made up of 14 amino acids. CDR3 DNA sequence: TGTGCCAGCTCACCAAGGACAGTTGATCAGCCCCAGCATTTT. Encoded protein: CASSPRTVDQPQHF. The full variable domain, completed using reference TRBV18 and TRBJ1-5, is NAGVMQNPRHLVRRRGQEARLRCSPMKGHSHVYWYRQLPEEGLKFMVYLQKENIIDESGMPKERFSAEFPKEGPSILRIQQVVRGDSAAYFCASSPRTVDQPQHFGDGTRLSIL.

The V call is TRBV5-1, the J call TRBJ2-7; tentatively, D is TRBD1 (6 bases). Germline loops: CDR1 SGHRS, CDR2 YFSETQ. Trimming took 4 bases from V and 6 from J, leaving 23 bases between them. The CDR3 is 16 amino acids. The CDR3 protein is CASSPSPDRIKVEQYF. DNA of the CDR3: TGCGCCAGCAGCCCGTCCCCGGACAGAATCAAGGTCGAGCAGTACTTC.

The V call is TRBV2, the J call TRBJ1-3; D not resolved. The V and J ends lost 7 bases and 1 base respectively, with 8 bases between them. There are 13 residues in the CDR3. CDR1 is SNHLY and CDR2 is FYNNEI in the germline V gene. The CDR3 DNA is TGTGCCAGCACGCCTATATCTGGAAACACCATATATTTT. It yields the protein CASTPISGNTIYF.

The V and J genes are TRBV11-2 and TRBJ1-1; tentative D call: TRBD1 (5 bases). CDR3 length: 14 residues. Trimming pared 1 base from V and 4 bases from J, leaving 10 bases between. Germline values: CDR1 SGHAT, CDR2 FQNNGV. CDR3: CASSLVAGSTEAFF. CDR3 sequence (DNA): TGTGCCAGCAGCTTAGTGGCAGGGTCCACTGAAGCTTTCTTT.

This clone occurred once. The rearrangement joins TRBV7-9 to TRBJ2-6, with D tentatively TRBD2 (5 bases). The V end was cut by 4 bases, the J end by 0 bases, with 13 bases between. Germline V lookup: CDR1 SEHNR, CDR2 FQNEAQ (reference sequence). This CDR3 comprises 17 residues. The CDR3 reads CASSSYRDNSGANVLTF. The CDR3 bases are TGTGCCAGCAGCTCGTACCGGGATAACTCTGGGGCCAACGTCCTGACTTTC.

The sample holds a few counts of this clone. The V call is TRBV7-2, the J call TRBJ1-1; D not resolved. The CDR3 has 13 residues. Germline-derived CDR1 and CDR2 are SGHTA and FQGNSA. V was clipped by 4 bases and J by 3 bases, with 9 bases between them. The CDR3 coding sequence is TGTGCCAGCAGCTACCTTGGGGACACTGAAGCTTTCTTT. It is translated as CASSYLGDTEAFF.

CDR3 in DNA: TGTGCCAGCAGCCTACAGGGGAGTTCCACTGAAGCTTTCTTT. This codes for CASSLQGSSTEAFF. This chain connects TRBV9 to TRBJ1-1; 7 bases align to TRBD1. Germline values: CDR1 SGDLS, CDR2 YYNGEE. With 4 bases clipped from V and 4 bases from J, the junction kept 7 bases outside the gene matches. This CDR3 comprises 14 residues.

The CDR3 DNA reads TGTGCCAGCAGCTTGGTGGTGGCCGGTGGCTACACCTTC. It translates to CASSLVVAGGYTF. The V gene is TRBV5-8, the J gene TRBJ1-2; D unresolved. The ends were cut back, 0 bases at V and 7 bases at J, with 10 bases in the middle. CDR1 and CDR2 (germline): SGHTS, YDEGEE. The CDR3 has 13 residues.

Here the CDR3 reads CASSQPPKRGTYNEQFF. The CDR3 bases are TGCGCCAGCAGCCAACCTCCCAAGCGGGGGACCTACAATGAGCAGTTCTTC. The rearrangement uses TRBV5-1 and TRBJ2-1; 8 bases line up with TRBD2. Germline loops: CDR1 SGHRS, CDR2 YFSETQ. This CDR3 is 17 amino acids long. J lost 2 bases, V lost 4 bases, and 11 bases had no gene match.

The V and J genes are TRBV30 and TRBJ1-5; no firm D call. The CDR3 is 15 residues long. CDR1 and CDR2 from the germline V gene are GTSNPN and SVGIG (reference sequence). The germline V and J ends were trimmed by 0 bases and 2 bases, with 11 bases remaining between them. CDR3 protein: CAWSVKGFGNQPQHF. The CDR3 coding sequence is TGTGCCTGGAGTGTAAAAGGGTTCGGCAATCAGCCCCAGCATTTT.

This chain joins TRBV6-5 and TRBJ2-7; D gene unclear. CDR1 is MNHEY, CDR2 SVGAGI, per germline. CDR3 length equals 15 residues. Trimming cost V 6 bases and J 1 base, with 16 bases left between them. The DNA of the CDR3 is TGTGCCAGCAGCCTTAGCTCTTTGGGATCCTACGAGCAGTACTTC. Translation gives CASSLSSLGSYEQYF.

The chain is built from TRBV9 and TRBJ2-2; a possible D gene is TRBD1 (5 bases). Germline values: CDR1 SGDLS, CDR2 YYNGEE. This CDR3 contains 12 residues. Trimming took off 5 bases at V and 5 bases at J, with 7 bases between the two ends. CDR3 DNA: TGTGCCAGCAGGGACAATACCGGGGAGCTGTTTTTT. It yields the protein CASRDNTGELFF.

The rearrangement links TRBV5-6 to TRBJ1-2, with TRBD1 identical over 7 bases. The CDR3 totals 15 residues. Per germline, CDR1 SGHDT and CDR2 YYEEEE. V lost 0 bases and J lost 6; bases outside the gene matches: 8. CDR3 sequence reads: CASSLGPTGLNGYTF. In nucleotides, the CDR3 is TGTGCCAGCAGCTTGGGTCCGACAGGGTTAAATGGCTACACCTTC.

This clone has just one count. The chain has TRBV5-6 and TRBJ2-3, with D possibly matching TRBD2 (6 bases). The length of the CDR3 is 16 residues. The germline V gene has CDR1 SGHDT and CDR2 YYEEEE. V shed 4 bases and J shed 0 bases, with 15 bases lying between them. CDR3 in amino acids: CASSNRRARSTDTQYF. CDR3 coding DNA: TGTGCCAGCAGCAACCGGAGGGCCCGGAGCACAGATACGCAGTATTTT.

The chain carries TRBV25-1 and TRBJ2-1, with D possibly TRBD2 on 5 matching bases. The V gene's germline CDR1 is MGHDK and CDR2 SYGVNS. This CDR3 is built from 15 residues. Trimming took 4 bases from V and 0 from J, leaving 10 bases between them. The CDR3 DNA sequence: TGTGCCAGCAGTGGGACTGATTACTCCTACAATGAGCAGTTCTTC. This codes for CASSGTDYSYNEQFF.

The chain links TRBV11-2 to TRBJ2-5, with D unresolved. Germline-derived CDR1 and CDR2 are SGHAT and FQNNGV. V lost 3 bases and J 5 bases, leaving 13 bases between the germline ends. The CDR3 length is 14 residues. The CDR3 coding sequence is TGTGCCAGCAGCTTCGGGCGGTTCGGGGAGACCCAGTACTTC. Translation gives CASSFGRFGETQYF.

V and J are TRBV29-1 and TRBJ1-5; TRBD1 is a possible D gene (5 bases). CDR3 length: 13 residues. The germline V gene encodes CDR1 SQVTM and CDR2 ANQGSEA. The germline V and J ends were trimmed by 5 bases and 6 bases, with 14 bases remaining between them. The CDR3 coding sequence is TGCAGCGTTTGGGGGGGTGGAGGTCAGCCCCAGCATTTT. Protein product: CSVWGGGGQPQHF.

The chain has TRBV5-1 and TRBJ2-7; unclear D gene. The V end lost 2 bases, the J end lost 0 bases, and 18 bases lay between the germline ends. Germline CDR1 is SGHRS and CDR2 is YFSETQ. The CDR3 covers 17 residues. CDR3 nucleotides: TGCGCCAGCAGCTTTTCCCCACTAAACCAGGCCTCCTACGAGCAGTACTTC. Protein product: CASSFSPLNQASYEQYF. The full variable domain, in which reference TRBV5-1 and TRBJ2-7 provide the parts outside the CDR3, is KAGVTQTPRYLIKTRGQQVTLSCSPISGHRSVSWYQQTPGQGLQFLFEYFSETQRNKGNFPGRFSGRQFSNSRSEMNVSTLELGDSALYLCASSFSPLNQASYEQYFGPGTRLTVT.

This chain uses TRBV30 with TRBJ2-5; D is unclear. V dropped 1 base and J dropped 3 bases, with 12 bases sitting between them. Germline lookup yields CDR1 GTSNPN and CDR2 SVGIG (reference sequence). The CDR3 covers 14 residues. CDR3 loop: CAWSGHGSEETQYF. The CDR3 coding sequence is TGTGCCTGGAGTGGCCATGGGTCCGAAGAGACCCAGTACTTC.

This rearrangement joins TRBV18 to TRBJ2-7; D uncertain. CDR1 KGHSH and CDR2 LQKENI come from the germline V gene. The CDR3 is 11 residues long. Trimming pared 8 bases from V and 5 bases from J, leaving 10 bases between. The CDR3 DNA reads TGTGCCAGCACTTACCACAACGAGCAGTACTTC. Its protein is CASTYHNEQYF.

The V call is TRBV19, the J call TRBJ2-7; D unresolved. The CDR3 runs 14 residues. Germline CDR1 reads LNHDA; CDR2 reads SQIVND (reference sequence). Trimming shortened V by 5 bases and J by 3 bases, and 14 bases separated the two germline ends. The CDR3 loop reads CASSLGPTGYEQYF. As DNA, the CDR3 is TGTGCCAGTAGTCTTGGGCCGACCGGCTACGAGCAGTACTTC.

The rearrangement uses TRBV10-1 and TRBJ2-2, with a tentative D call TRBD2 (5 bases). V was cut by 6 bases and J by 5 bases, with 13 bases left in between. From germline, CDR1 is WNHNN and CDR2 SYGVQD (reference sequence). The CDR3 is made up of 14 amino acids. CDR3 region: CASRDGRGTGELFF. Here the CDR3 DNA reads TGCGCCAGCAGAGATGGCAGAGGGACCGGGGAGCTGTTTTTT.